Below, 11 T cell receptor beta chains from the same sample are listed, as sequenced in a study of shared clonotypes between healthy human individuals (dated by TCRdb to 2020 to 2022). Preparation of the library involved the immunoSEQ multiplex PCR assay. This is the immuneACCESS table as TCRdb keeps it, with only in-frame sequences that have V and J called. A part of the clones is gone; compared with another copy, unresolved V genes explain less than half, and the rest is unexplained. In all, the sample holds more than 2 million clones, and around 95% of those were seen once. The top ten clonotypes cover roughly 0.13% of the sample. The sequenced sample was naive CD4+ T cells sorted from blood. Interpreted using the paper, the cell subset or site label stands for: CD45RA+ positively selected. Receptors were obtained from a man younger than 30 in good health.

This clone was recorded once. The genes are TRBV30 and TRBJ2-4, with 10 positions matching TRBD2. The CDR3 is 16 residues long. The trim removed 3 bases at V and 8 bases at J, leaving 13 bases unmatched. CDR1 and CDR2 (germline): GTSNPN, SVGIG (reference sequence). CDR3 DNA: TGTGCCTGGAGCCTTGGGCTAGCGGGAGAGTCGGACATTCAGTACTTC. Translation: CAWSLGLAGESDIQYF.

The chain joins TRBV28 to TRBJ1-4; the D gene is possibly TRBD1 (6 bases). V shed 5 bases and J shed 8 bases, with 12 bases lying between them. There are 13 residues in the CDR3. Germline V CDR1 and CDR2: MDHEN, SYDVKM. The CDR3 sequence is CASSGGAEEKLFF. For the CDR3, the DNA is TGTGCCAGCAGTGGGGGCGCGGAAGAAAAACTGTTTTTT.

This clone was seen once. This sequence joins TRBV27 and TRBJ1-4; 7 positions agree with TRBD1. The germline CDR1 and CDR2 sequences are MNHEY and SMNVEV (reference sequence). The CDR3 extends over 16 amino acids. Trimming at V came to 5 bases and at J to 10 bases, leaving 16 bases not matched to a gene. The CDR3 loop reads CASSTYLRDSGGKLFF. The CDR3 bases are TGTGCCAGCAGTACATACCTTAGGGACAGCGGGGGAAAACTGTTTTTT.

This clone showed up just once. V usage is TRBV5-6 and J usage is TRBJ2-6; a weak D match, TRBD1 (6 bases). V lost 4 bases to trimming and J lost 2 bases, with 19 bases between them. The CDR3 is made up of 18 amino acids. The germline V gene encodes CDR1 SGHDT and CDR2 YYEEEE. The CDR3 is CASSGSGTLSTGANVLTF. The DNA of the CDR3 is TGTGCCAGCAGCGGCTCCGGGACACTTTCAACTGGGGCCAACGTCCTGACTTTC.

V is TRBV6-1 and J is TRBJ1-3, with unresolved D. Trimming removed 6 bases at V and 3 bases at J, with 9 bases between. The germline V gene encodes CDR1 MNHNS and CDR2 SASEGT. The CDR3 runs 13 residues. The CDR3 loop is CASREALGNTIYF. The DNA for the CDR3 is TGTGCCAGCAGGGAGGCGCTTGGAAACACCATATATTTT.

The V and J genes are TRBV30 and TRBJ2-3; D not certain. The germline V gene has CDR1 GTSNPN and CDR2 SVGIG (reference sequence). CDR3 length equals 14 residues. Trimming cost V 5 bases and J 2 bases, with 14 bases left between them. The CDR3 DNA sequence: TGTGCCTGGGACGGCCGGCCCGTCACAGATACGCAGTATTTT. Its translation: CAWDGRPVTDTQYF.

This chain uses TRBV19 with TRBJ1-6, with D perhaps matching TRBD1 (6 bases). Germline CDR1 is LNHDA and CDR2 is SQIVND (reference sequence). The CDR3 extends over 15 amino acids. V lost 4 bases, J lost 8 bases, and 15 bases lay in between. The CDR3 here is CASSTSTGPYSPLHF. For the CDR3, the DNA is TGTGCCAGTAGTACCTCGACAGGTCCGTATTCACCCCTCCACTTT.

The rearrangement uses TRBV4-3 and TRBJ1-4, with 10 nucleotides matching TRBD1. The V segment lost 2 bases and the J segment 8 bases; nucleotides outside the gene matches: 5. The CDR3 consists of 15 residues. Germline-derived CDR1 and CDR2 are LGHNA and YSLEER. In nucleotides, the CDR3 is TGCGCCAGCAGCCAACTCCGGGACAGGGGCGAAAAACTGTTTTTT. This translates into CASSQLRDRGEKLFF.

The V call is TRBV4-3, the J call TRBJ2-5, with 7 positions matching TRBD2. The V and J ends lost 4 bases and 0 bases, in that order; junction bases with no gene match: 11. This CDR3 is 17 amino acids long. From germline, CDR1 is LGHNA and CDR2 YSLEER. The CDR3 protein is CASSPGGSPLYQETQYF. CDR3 sequence (DNA): TGCGCCAGCAGCCCCGGCGGGAGTCCGCTGTACCAAGAGACCCAGTACTTC.

This chain joins TRBV10-3 and TRBJ2-2; 7 bases align to TRBD1. V was pared by 6 bases and J by 4 bases, with 8 bases of the junction left unmatched. The germline V gene encodes CDR1 ENHRY and CDR2 SYGVKD. This CDR3 is built from 15 residues. CDR3 protein: CAIRSGTAFTGELFF. The CDR3 nucleotides are TGTGCCATCAGATCCGGGACAGCATTCACCGGGGAGCTGTTTTTT.

J is TRBJ2-7 and V is TRBV18; 8 positions agree with TRBD1. The CDR3 is 14 residues long. The germline V gene encodes CDR1 KGHSH and CDR2 LQKENI. After removal of 2 bases from V and 5 bases from J, the junction contained 5 bases not matched to a gene. Written as DNA, the CDR3 is TGTGCCAGCTCACCAGAGACAGGGGCCCACGAGCAGTACTTC. This encodes CASSPETGAHEQYF.